This T cell receptor beta chain was obtained from a study of blood T cell repertoires in COVID-19. Germline CDR1 is LNHDA and CDR2 is SQIVND (reference sequence). CDR3 length: 15 residues. J gave up 0 bases and V 3 bases, and 2 bases lay outside the gene matches. Clones were sequenced by immunoSEQ multiplex PCR, and TCRdb holds only the in-frame ones, with some missing. Found here are just over 75,000 clones, 84% of them singletons; the top ten hold roughly 4%. This TCR came from a man aged 50 or older with acute or convalescent COVID-19. Sequencing was done on a sample of peripheral blood. The V call is TRBV19, the J call TRBJ1-5; 7 nucleotides line up with TRBD1. CDR3 nucleotides: TGTGCCAGTAGTATGGGACAGATTAGCAATCAGCCCCAGCATTTT. Amino acid sequence: CASSMGQISNQPQHF.